A selection of T cell receptor beta chains follows, all from one sample in a study of a mutant IDH1 vaccine in newly diagnosed glioma. These receptors are not linked to any known antigen. Libraries were prepared by immunoSEQ multiplex PCR; TCRdb keeps only in-frame clonotypes and omits some of them. Here the sample spans roughly 30,000 clones, roughly 85% being singletons. The sequenced sample was PBMCs, obtained from a glioma patient whose treatment included an IDH1 peptide vaccine. The receptors shown here come from a young woman with glioma. CDR3s include the opening cysteine and the closing phenylalanine or tryptophan.

CDR3 protein: CASKITLTQNEKLFF
V gene: TRBV2
CDR3 length: 15

CDR3 protein: CASSGTAYEQYF
V gene: TRBV14
CDR3 length: 12

CDR3 protein: CASSSGTGAEANVLTF
V gene: TRBV6-6
CDR3 length: 16

CDR3 protein: CASTPLTGDTEAFF
V gene: TRBV5-1
CDR3 length: 14

CDR3 protein: CASSSEGYRTEAFF
V gene: TRBV7-9
CDR3 length: 14

CDR3 protein: CASSQDRGDGYTF
V gene: TRBV4-3
CDR3 length: 13

CDR3 protein: CASSFGRNSYEQYF
V gene: TRBV7-2
CDR3 length: 14

CDR3 protein: CASSEAGDVNTEAFF
V gene: TRBV2
CDR3 length: 15

CDR3 protein: CASSLEGYGYTF
V gene: TRBV5-1
CDR3 length: 12

CDR3 protein: CASSYSMARGTDTQYF
V gene: TRBV6-5
CDR3 length: 16

CDR3 protein: CASSSGESPLHF
V gene: TRBV2
CDR3 length: 12

CDR3 protein: CASSLERGTANTGELFF
V gene: TRBV27
CDR3 length: 17

CDR3 protein: CASSQIPTGNTEAFF
V gene: TRBV5-1
CDR3 length: 15

CDR3 protein: CASSIGTPWMNTEAFF
V gene: TRBV19
CDR3 length: 16

CDR3 protein: CASSDTGEGYYGYTF
V gene: TRBV6-1
CDR3 length: 15

CDR3 protein: CASSGASWDRGPEAFF
V gene: TRBV2
CDR3 length: 16

CDR3 protein: CASSQDLRGRRVKSSYNEQFF
V gene: TRBV4-3
CDR3 length: 21

CDR3 protein: CASSRFPGKTGELFF
V gene: TRBV14
CDR3 length: 15

CDR3 protein: CASIWDRGLNYGYTF
V gene: TRBV6-1
CDR3 length: 15

CDR3 protein: CASSSRVLLGNTIYF
V gene: TRBV7-2
CDR3 length: 15

CDR3 protein: CASSDNRGGYTF
V gene: TRBV19
CDR3 length: 12

CDR3 protein: CASSQDGGLGANVLTF
V gene: TRBV14
CDR3 length: 16

CDR3 protein: CASSLAFLQGSGNTIYF
V gene: TRBV5-5
CDR3 length: 17

CDR3 protein: CASSSPRTGSYEQYF
V gene: TRBV5-6
CDR3 length: 15

CDR3 protein: CASSQDRGQTNEKLFF
V gene: TRBV4-1
CDR3 length: 16

CDR3 protein: CASSSWTSGGYEQYF
V gene: TRBV6-5
CDR3 length: 15

CDR3 protein: CASSLDQGYYNSPLHF
V gene: TRBV11-2
CDR3 length: 16

CDR3 protein: CASSWAPGTEAFF
V gene: TRBV7-2
CDR3 length: 13

CDR3 protein: CASRAGGDTDTQYF
V gene: TRBV6-6
CDR3 length: 14

CDR3 protein: CASSIGVNTEAFF
V gene: TRBV21-1
CDR3 length: 13

CDR3 protein: CAPGEAFF
V gene: TRBV27
CDR3 length: 8

CDR3 protein: CASSQRTYGYTF
V gene: TRBV14
CDR3 length: 12

CDR3 protein: CASSSGQGYQETQYF
V gene: TRBV7-9
CDR3 length: 15

CDR3 protein: CASTPYTEAFF
V gene: TRBV2
CDR3 length: 11

CDR3 protein: CASSPGQGYGYTF
V gene: TRBV19
CDR3 length: 13

CDR3 protein: CASSSLAPDTQYF
V gene: TRBV5-4
CDR3 length: 13

CDR3 protein: CASSPPVGGVRANTEAFF
V gene: TRBV5-1
CDR3 length: 18

CDR3 protein: CASSYSSGRNTEAFF
V gene: TRBV6-5
CDR3 length: 15

CDR3 protein: CASSPGQTNYGYTF
V gene: TRBV2
CDR3 length: 14

CDR3 protein: CASSQDGPSNSPLHF
V gene: TRBV14
CDR3 length: 15

CDR3 protein: CASSIAGFTEAFF
V gene: TRBV11-2
CDR3 length: 13

CDR3 protein: CASSPDRGLGNTIYF
V gene: TRBV18
CDR3 length: 15

CDR3 protein: CSVEGGGNEQFF
V gene: TRBV29-1
CDR3 length: 12

CDR3 protein: CASSADFGLDQETQYF
V gene: TRBV25-1
CDR3 length: 16

CDR3 protein: CAWSVQGSTEAFF
V gene: TRBV30
CDR3 length: 13

CDR3 protein: CASSRQGPSGANVLTF
V gene: TRBV19
CDR3 length: 16

CDR3 protein: CASSSFQQGRETQYF
V gene: TRBV6-6
CDR3 length: 15

CDR3 protein: CSAGVGSSDTQYF
V gene: TRBV29-1
CDR3 length: 13

CDR3 protein: CASSLAISTEAFF
V gene: TRBV27
CDR3 length: 13

CDR3 protein: CSVVGTTANTGELFF
V gene: TRBV29-1
CDR3 length: 15

CDR3 protein: CASSSQRASTDTQYF
V gene: TRBV13
CDR3 length: 15

CDR3 protein: CASRTLTGPLYF
V gene: TRBV6-5
CDR3 length: 12

CDR3 protein: CASRAPDRSKGEKLFF
V gene: TRBV2
CDR3 length: 16

CDR3 protein: CASSREDPSPAYEQYF
V gene: TRBV4-2
CDR3 length: 16

CDR3 protein: CAWSPDRGDYGYTF
V gene: TRBV30
CDR3 length: 14

CDR3 protein: CASRGQGPQETQYF
V gene: TRBV4-1
CDR3 length: 14

CDR3 protein: CASSVVAGRINEQFF
V gene: TRBV9
CDR3 length: 15

CDR3 protein: CASSVGLAGGYNEQFF
V gene: TRBV2
CDR3 length: 16